This T cell receptor (beta chain) originates from a study of blood T cell repertoires in COVID-19. Study overall: Samples came from the United States, Italy and Spain, spanning acute and convalescent COVID-19. T cells, B-cell-depleted T cells, or PBMCs supplied cDNA or gDNA.

Trimming pared 1 base from V and 3 bases from J, leaving 7 bases between. CDR1 is SEHNR and CDR2 is FQNEAQ in the germline V gene (reference sequence). CDR3 size: 13 residues. Original processing notes: Amplification from reference gene primers served as the basis for estimated nucleated cell counts. Repertoires were generated with immunoSEQ multiplex PCR, while TCRdb's copy carries only in-frame clones and drops some. V and J calls and clone size are given by that table; D and trimming were obtained from the DNA. The sample contains some 40,000 clones, about 80% of which appear only once. The chain recombines TRBV7-9 with TRBJ2-7; D unresolved. This receptor was obtained from a human donor in a cohort sampled during active COVID-19. Sequenced: peripheral blood. The CDR3 region has the DNA TGTGCCAGCAGCTTAGTCAACAGCTACGAGCAGTACTTC. Its protein is CASSLVNSYEQYF.